Each of the 26 T cell receptor beta chains below was sequenced from the same sample in a study of T cell repertoires in cytomegalovirus infection. For these TCRs, the target antigens are not known. TCRdb redid the calling of the reads with MiXCR, one entry per CDR3 protein. The data contain about 350,000 distinct CDR3 sequences, about 32% of them singletons. This material consisted of cultured PBMCs, taken from culture after CMV antigen stimulation. The receptors come from a human donor in good health (CMV status not recorded). Some clones in this sample may be carry-over from other donors' samples.

This chain links TRBV4-1 with TRBJ1-1; the D gene is possibly TRBD1 (5 bases). This CDR3 has 15 amino acids. V gave up 0 bases and J gave up 4 bases, with 12 bases separating them. CDR1 is MGHRA and CDR2 is YSYEKL in the germline V gene. The CDR3 reads CASSQEPGTFTEAFF. CDR3 DNA sequence: TGCGCCAGCAGCCAAGAGCCGGGGACGTTCACTGAAGCTTTCTTT.

This chain links TRBV20-1 with TRBJ1-1; D gene unclear. Trimming took 3 bases from V and 6 from J, leaving 11 bases between them. CDR3 length: 12 amino acids. Germline lookup yields CDR1 DFQATT and CDR2 SNEGSKA (reference sequence). The CDR3: CSASTPGAEAFF. CDR3 nucleotides: TGCAGTGCTAGTACCCCTGGGGCTGAAGCTTTCTTT.

This clonotype was found many times. This chain joins TRBV7-2 and TRBJ2-7, with unresolved D. The V gene lost 5 bases and the J gene lost 0 bases, with 2 bases spanning the gap. The CDR3 is 11 amino acids. Germline V lookup: CDR1 SGHTA, CDR2 FQGNSA. Here the CDR3 reads CASSTSYEQYF. Here the CDR3 DNA reads TGTGCCAGCAGCACCTCCTACGAGCAGTACTTC.

The gene calls are TRBV27 and TRBJ2-3, with D hard to call. Germline V gives CDR1 MNHEY, CDR2 SMNVEV (reference sequence). The CDR3 spans 12 residues. Trimming removed 8 bases at V and 4 bases at J, with 10 bases between. For the CDR3, the DNA is TGTGCCAGCCGGCGGATCCCAGATACGCAGTATTTT. As protein: CASRRIPDTQYF.

This sequence joins TRBV28 and TRBJ2-5, with a tentative D call TRBD2 (6 bases). This CDR3 contains 15 residues. V lost 3 bases to trimming and J lost 2 bases, with 13 bases between them. Germline CDR1 reads MDHEN; CDR2 reads SYDVKM. CDR3 sequence (DNA): TGTGCCAGCAGTTTGTTTGGAGGGCTGCAAGAGACCCAGTACTTC. This sequence encodes CASSLFGGLQETQYF.

The chain combines TRBV28 with TRBJ1-5; D might be TRBD1 (5 bases). CDR1 is MDHEN, CDR2 SYDVKM, per germline. The CDR3 length is 18 residues. Between the trimmed V and J ends, which lost 2 bases and 2 bases, there was a span of 19 bases. The CDR3 reads CASSLEGVVGRGNQPQHF. The CDR3 DNA follows: TGTGCCAGCAGTTTAGAAGGCGTGGTAGGCAGGGGCAATCAGCCCCAGCATTTT.

The CDR3: CASSESWMSDEQYF. DNA for the CDR3: TGTGCCAGCAGTGAATCTTGGATGAGCGACGAGCAGTACTTC. The chain uses TRBV25-1 and TRBJ2-7; the D is unclear. The CDR3 has 14 residues. V dropped 1 base and J dropped 5 bases, with 12 bases sitting between them. CDR1 MGHDK and CDR2 SYGVNS come from the germline V gene.

V gene TRBV7-9 combines with J gene TRBJ2-1; 14 bases agree with TRBD2. The CDR3 loop spans 19 amino acids. The ends lost 1 base at V and 0 bases at J; junction bases unmatched: 5. Germline V gene sequence: CDR1 SEHNR, CDR2 FQNEAQ (reference sequence). DNA for the CDR3: TGTGCCAGCAGCTTAGTCGGACTAGCGGGAGGCAGCTCCTACAATGAGCAGTTCTTC. Translation gives CASSLVGLAGGSSYNEQFF.

This clonotype was detected many times. V is TRBV7-2 and J is TRBJ2-3; D uncertain. Germline loops: CDR1 SGHTA, CDR2 FQGNSA. The germline V and J ends were trimmed by 5 bases and 2 bases, with 5 bases remaining between them. This CDR3 is 12 amino acids long. CDR3 in amino acids: CASSSNTDTQYF. DNA of the CDR3: TGTGCCAGCAGCAGCAACACAGATACGCAGTATTTT.

CDR3 coding DNA: TGTGCCAGTACCGTTGGACAACCTGGAAACACCATATATTTT. This codes for CASTVGQPGNTIYF. The J gene is TRBJ1-3, the V gene TRBV19, with D possibly matching TRBD1 (5 bases). The germline V and J ends were trimmed by 7 bases and 2 bases, with 12 bases remaining between them. Looked up from germline, CDR1 is LNHDA and CDR2 is SQIVND (reference sequence). This CDR3 spans 14 amino acids.

This clonotype was seen a few times. V gene TRBV7-6 combines with J gene TRBJ2-5; no definite D call. The CDR3 runs to 14 residues. Germline lookup yields CDR1 SGHVS and CDR2 FNYEAQ. V gave up 5 bases and J gave up 2 bases, with 12 bases separating them. CDR3 protein: CASSPRVVQETQYF. CDR3 in DNA: TGTGCCAGCAGCCCTAGAGTGGTACAAGAGACCCAGTACTTC. The full variable domain, with the rest looked up from reference TRBV7-6 and TRBJ2-5, is GAGVSQSPRYKVTKRGQDVALRCDPISGHVSLYWYRQALGQGPEFLTYFNYEAQQDKSGLPNDRFSAERPEGSISTLTIQRTEQRDSAMYRCASSPRVVQETQYFGPGTRLLVL.

This chain connects TRBV20-1 to TRBJ2-3; D possibly corresponds to TRBD1 (5 bases). Between the trimmed V and J ends, which lost 5 bases and 5 bases, there was a span of 14 bases. Germline V lookup: CDR1 DFQATT, CDR2 SNEGSKA (reference sequence). There are 13 residues in the CDR3. The CDR3 sequence is CSARVGAIDTQYF. CDR3 bases: TGCAGTGCTCGGGTAGGGGCCATAGATACGCAGTATTTT.

The chain joins TRBV19 to TRBJ1-1; no reliable D call. This CDR3 comprises 14 residues. CDR1 and CDR2 from the germline V gene are LNHDA and SQIVND (reference sequence). The V gene lost 6 bases and the J gene lost 0 bases, with 11 bases spanning the gap. The CDR3 region is CASSPVVMNTEAFF. The CDR3 bases are TGTGCCAGTAGCCCCGTTGTAATGAACACTGAAGCTTTCTTT. Together with reference TRBV19 and TRBJ1-1, the CDR3 gives the full variable domain: DGGITQSPKYLFRKEGQNVTLSCEQNLNHDAMYWYRQDPGQGLRLIYYSQIVNDFQKGDIAEGYSVSREKKESFPLTVTSAQKNPTAFYLCASSPVVMNTEAFFGQGTRLTVV.

V and J are TRBV6-5 and TRBJ1-2; D call uncertain. Germline loops: CDR1 MNHEY, CDR2 SVGAGI. CDR3 length: 15 amino acids. Trimming shortened V by 4 bases and J by 2 bases, and 14 bases separated the two germline ends. This CDR3 is CASSSIDLANYGYTF. CDR3 sequence (DNA): TGTGCCAGCAGTTCCATCGACTTAGCGAACTATGGCTACACCTTC.

This clonotype showed up many times. The chain links TRBV4-2 to TRBJ2-1, with TRBD2 identical over 8 bases. In germline, CDR1 is LGHNA, CDR2 YNFKEQ. The trim removed 1 base at V and 8 bases at J, leaving 10 bases unmatched. This CDR3 contains 16 residues. CDR3 sequence (DNA): TGTGCCAGCAGCCAAGGCTCACGAGCGGGAGTTGATGAGCAGTTCTTC. It yields the protein CASSQGSRAGVDEQFF.

This clonotype has just a few counts. V usage is TRBV6-1 and J usage is TRBJ2-7; 8 bases are shared with TRBD1. Trimming cost V 5 bases and J 7 bases; bases outside gene matches: 10. The CDR3 totals 14 residues. The germline V gene encodes CDR1 MNHNS and CDR2 SASEGT. The CDR3 region is CASSSQGAVGEQYF. As DNA, the CDR3 is TGTGCCAGCAGTTCCCAGGGGGCGGTGGGGGAGCAGTACTTC.

CDR3 sequence reads: CASSYFSSASGINEQFF. CDR3 sequence (DNA): TGTGCCAGCAGTTATTTCAGTTCGGCTAGCGGGATTAATGAGCAGTTCTTC. This chain uses TRBV6-5 with TRBJ2-1, with 9 nucleotides matching TRBD2. Per germline, CDR1 MNHEY and CDR2 SVGAGI. Germline trimming cut 3 bases from V and 7 bases from J; bases unmatched to any gene: 13. CDR3 length: 17 amino acids.

The sample holds a few counts of this clonotype. The rearrangement links TRBV7-9 to TRBJ2-7; TRBD2 agrees at 10 bases. Germline V gives CDR1 SEHNR, CDR2 FQNEAQ (reference sequence). There are 15 residues in the CDR3. J was trimmed by 5 bases and V by 6 bases; bases with no gene match: 10. CDR3 loop: CASSPMALAGDEQYF. CDR3 DNA sequence: TGTGCCAGCAGTCCCATGGCGCTAGCGGGAGACGAGCAGTACTTC.

The chain joins TRBV4-2 to TRBJ2-5; unclear D gene. The V gene lost 2 bases and the J gene lost 0 bases, with 7 bases spanning the gap. CDR3 length: 14 residues. In germline, CDR1 is LGHNA, CDR2 YNFKEQ. Here the CDR3 DNA reads TGTGCCAGCAGCCAAAGAGACTACCAAGAGACCCAGTACTTC. Protein sequence: CASSQRDYQETQYF.

The chain couples TRBV2 to TRBJ1-5; possibly TRBD1 for D (5 bases). CDR3 length: 15 amino acids. The germline V gene has CDR1 SNHLY and CDR2 FYNNEI. Trimming left V 6 bases short and J 4 bases short, with 16 bases between. CDR3 region: CASRRGGVSNQPQHF. The CDR3 coding sequence is TGTGCCAGCAGGCGGGGGGGGGTCTCAAATCAGCCCCAGCATTTT.

V usage is TRBV28 and J usage is TRBJ2-7; a possible D gene is TRBD1 (6 bases). V was pared by 2 bases and J by 2 bases, with 10 bases between. Germline CDR1 and CDR2: MDHEN and SYDVKM. The CDR3 is 14 residues long. CDR3 coding DNA: TGTGCCAGCAGTTTACAGGGGTACCCCTACGAGCAGTACTTC. It translates to CASSLQGYPYEQYF.

This clonotype was seen a few times. The V gene is TRBV7-2, the J gene TRBJ2-1; 13 nucleotides agree with TRBD2. Germline assignment: CDR1 SGHTA and CDR2 FQGNSA. This CDR3 contains 16 residues. V was pared by 1 base and J by 5 bases, with 2 bases of the junction left unmatched. The CDR3 is CASSLVGTSGDNEQFF. CDR3 DNA: TGTGCCAGCAGCTTAGTAGGGACTAGCGGGGACAATGAGCAGTTCTTC.

CDR3 nucleotides: TGTGCCACCAGCAGAGATCGAGGGGGAAATACGCAGTATTTT. Amino acids: CATSRDRGGNTQYF. The rearrangement links TRBV15 to TRBJ2-3; D may be TRBD1 (6 bases). This CDR3 is 14 amino acids long. V was cut by 0 bases and J by 7 bases, with 11 bases left in between. Germline CDR1 is LNHNV and CDR2 is YYDKDF (reference sequence).

This clonotype was seen repeatedly, ten times or more. The chain employs TRBV24-1 and TRBJ2-1; D may be TRBD1 (6 bases). CDR1 is KGHDR, CDR2 SFDVKD, per germline. Between the trimmed V and J ends, which lost 3 bases and 2 bases, there was a span of 13 bases. CDR3 length: 16 amino acids. The CDR3 spells CATSDVTGTTYNEQFF. The CDR3 nucleotides read TGTGCCACCAGTGATGTAACCGGGACAACCTACAATGAGCAGTTCTTC.

The V call is TRBV29-1, the J call TRBJ1-1; D not resolved. CDR1 is SQVTM and CDR2 is ANQGSEA in the germline V gene. V was pared by 5 bases and J by 9 bases, with 16 bases between. This CDR3 spans 12 amino acids. CDR3 coding DNA: TGCAGCGTTCGTCGCGAGGACGGTAAAGCTTTCTTT. Its translation is CSVRREDGKAFF.

The genes are TRBV9 and TRBJ2-1; D is unresolved. Trimming stripped 4 bases from V and 6 bases from J, with 11 bases between. Germline V gives CDR1 SGDLS, CDR2 YYNGEE. There are 13 residues in the CDR3. In DNA, the CDR3 is TGTGCCAGCAGCCCTCCGACTGGCAATGAGCAGTTCTTC. This sequence encodes CASSPPTGNEQFF.